One TCR beta chain is described in this entry. This entry belongs to a study of OX40 agonist ivuxolimab in advanced cancers. This CDR3 is built from 19 residues. CDR1 and CDR2 (germline): KGHSH, LQKENI. V lost 3 bases, J lost 1 base, and 14 bases stayed unmatched. The method was immunoSEQ multiplex PCR; TCRdb's version includes in-frame clones alone and lacks a portion of them. The data hold over 45,000 clones, with roughly 84% observed a single time. The specimen was CD4+ or CD8+ T cells sorted from blood, collected in a trial of the OX40 agonist ivuxolimab. The TCR sequence derives from an adult with an advanced solid tumor such as melanoma, head and neck, liver or kidney cancer. The chain combines TRBV18 with TRBJ1-2, with 10 bases that match TRBD1. CDR3 in amino acids: CASSPQDRGRRFNNYGYTF. DNA of the CDR3: TGTGCCAGCTCACCGCAAGACAGGGGGCGAAGATTTAATAACTATGGCTACACCTTC.